Below, one TCR beta chain is given with its context. Its antigen remains unidentified. Per-base qualities were not stored, and no clone one base away is much larger. The CDR3 goes from the cysteine to the phenylalanine over 13 residues. Only the CDR3 DNA stays, 39 bases, in frame from base 1. V drops 0 bases and J drops 5 bases, leaving 9 bases in between. Based on the germline V gene, the CDR1 and CDR2 sequences are SGHRS and YFSETQ. These data come from a study of neoadjuvant anti-PD-1 for oral cavity cancer (dated by TCRdb to 2020 to 2022). Study-wide context: Patients mostly received three to four biweekly doses of nivolumab at 3 mg/kg before curative-intent surgical resection. Patients who did not progress were given a fourth nivolumab dose at about day 43 and had definitive surgical resection on days 50-56. Under RECIST 1.1, patients with complete response, partial response or stable disease were classed as responders, and patients with progression were classed as non-responders. There were 11 to 13 patients in the parent correlative cohort, and the response rate was less than 40%.

For deep sequencing, PBMC libraries mostly used approximately 500 ng of input genomic DNA, with six replicates for each sample. The immunoSEQ hsTCRbeta kit was used to prepare TCRbeta libraries, following the manufacturer's instructions. The completed libraries were mixed into a single pool at 3 nM, then sequenced with an Illumina NovaSeq 6000 S4 flow cell. Per the authors' processing: The immunoSEQ Analyzer was used for raw data preprocessing and quality control. The analysis was limited to productive rearrangements, and each clonotype was defined by a unique CDR3 amino acid sequence. Repertoire clonality was estimated as the Gini-Simpson index, which was calculated using the R package tcR. Student's t test was used to compare Gini indices, and Pearson correlation was used to assess associations with tumor size change. What TCRdb holds here is the immuneACCESS table cut down to in-frame rearrangements. Part of the clones is not present; checked against another copy, under half of the missing clones reflect an unresolved V gene, and the others are unexplained. V, J and clone size are those of that table, while D and trimming were read from the DNA. In all, the sample holds approximately 42,000 clones, and about three quarters of those were seen once. The biggest ten clones account for 4.8% of the sample.

Explained via the paper, the time point label denotes: after neoadjuvant nivolumab, at surgical resection. Patients had been newly diagnosed with stage II-IVA oral cavity squamous cell carcinoma, and no prior systemic or radiation treatment had been given to the patients. The cohort was composed of patients with HPV-negative, locally advanced oral cavity squamous cell carcinoma. No culture maintenance or expansion was done, as the peripheral blood mononuclear cells went straight to analysis. The samples were drawn from a longitudinal correlative study tied to a single-arm phase II trial testing neoadjuvant nivolumab in oral cavity squamous cell carcinoma. Subject-matched pre- and post-treatment PBMCs and tumors from three responders and three non-responders were subjected to genomic DNA-based TCRbeta sequencing. Peripheral blood mononuclear cells were collected before nivolumab treatment and again after treatment, at the time of surgery. Genomic DNA was isolated from PBMCs using the Maxwell RSC DNA from Cells kit.

The study at large found these results: Higher pretreatment blood TCRbeta clonality and lower post-treatment tumor TCRbeta clonality were correlated with higher pretreatment blood Treg/Th17 ratios. TCR analyses included only a few patients per response group, and the authors called for larger cohorts for validation. After neoadjuvant nivolumab, non-responders showed significantly higher T cell clonality (Gini index) in PBMCs than responders did.

This receptor was taken from a person aged 35-79 years with oral cavity squamous cell carcinoma. The material sequenced was PBMCs, taken after nivolumab (anti-PD-1) treatment. The receptor chain draws on TRBV5-1 and TRBJ2-7; TRBD2 is perhaps the D gene, given 6 matching bases. Here the CDR3 is given as CASSLATGDEQYF. The nucleotides are TGCGCCAGCAGCTTGGCCACGGGGGACGAGCAGTACTTC. Outside the CDR3, residues come from the reference TRBV5-1 and TRBJ2-7 proteins, so the full variable domain is: KAGVTQTPRYLIKTRGQQVTLSCSPISGHRSVSWYQQTPGQGLQFLFEYFSETQRNKGNFPGRFSGRQFSNSRSEMNVSTLELGDSALYLCASSLATGDEQYFGPGTRLTVT.